What follows are 5 T cell receptor beta chains derived from one specimen sequenced in a study of vaccination effects on CD4 cells after COVID-19. Ahead of sequencing, the ViraFEST assay grew antigen-specific CD4+ T cells using viral peptide pools. When nine to ten days of culture had elapsed, CD4+ T cells were isolated. Nucleocapsid antibodies stayed negative before and after vaccination, showing no earlier SARS-CoV-2 infection. Assay: immunoSEQ multiplex PCR; the TCRdb copy retains only in-frame clones and omits some. The table records about 22,000 clones, around 74% of them present only once. These receptors have no identified antigens. Material: CD4+ T cells from PBMCs cultured with HCoV-NL63 spike peptides, obtained before COVID-19 vaccination. The source of these receptors is a human donor who received a COVID-19 vaccine.

The chain joins TRBV6-5 to TRBJ2-7; D gene uncertain. This CDR3 is built from 14 residues. Germline lookup yields CDR1 MNHEY and CDR2 SVGAGI. V lost 0 bases, J lost 1 base, and 7 bases lay in between. The CDR3: CASSYSGSSYEQYF. In nucleotides, the CDR3 is TGTGCCAGCAGTTACTCGGGAAGTTCCTACGAGCAGTACTTC.

This chain links TRBV6-2 or TRBV6-3 with TRBJ2-7; 9 bases map to TRBD2. Trimming cost V 5 bases and J 3 bases; bases outside gene matches: 8. The CDR3 extends over 15 amino acids. Germline V gene lookup returns CDR1 MNHEY and CDR2 SVGEGT. Here the CDR3 reads CASSRPAGGVYEQYF. In DNA form, the CDR3 reads TGTGCCAGCAGTCGGCCGGCGGGGGGGGTCTACGAGCAGTACTTC.

The rearrangement links TRBV19 to TRBJ1-6; D uncertain. CDR1 is LNHDA and CDR2 is SQIVND in the germline V gene (reference sequence). The CDR3 is made up of 12 amino acids. V was trimmed by 4 bases and J by 13 bases, leaving 11 bases between them. The CDR3 region has the DNA TGTGCCAGTAGTACAGGTTACCCTCCCCTCCACTTT. Translating it yields CASSTGYPPLHF.

The chain couples TRBV28 to TRBJ1-5; D possibly corresponds to TRBD1 (6 bases). Germline CDR1 MDHEN, CDR2 SYDVKM. Trimming cost V 3 bases and J 6 bases, with 21 bases left between them. This CDR3 region has 17 residues. The CDR3 coding sequence is TGTGCCAGCAGTTTCTTTACGGGGGGGGGCGGCGGTCAGCCCCAGCATTTT. Its translation is CASSFFTGGGGGQPQHF.

The chain carries TRBV15 and TRBJ1-5; D not certain. Between the trimmed V and J ends, which lost 1 base and 4 bases, there was a span of 5 bases. This CDR3 region has 13 residues. CDR1 is LNHNV, CDR2 YYDKDF, per germline (reference sequence). CDR3 sequence: CATSRGTNQPQHF. The CDR3 region has the DNA TGTGCCACCAGCAGAGGGACGAATCAGCCCCAGCATTTT.